Shown below are 28 T cell receptor beta chains from a single sample sequenced in a study of T cells expressing NK-cell markers. TCRdb re-called the 5' RACE reads and catalogs CDR3 proteins one per entry, DNA excluded. There are about 460,000 distinct CDR3 sequences in the sample, with over 1.3% held by the top ten. Sequencing was carried out using blood T cells: a sorted CD56 or NKG2C T cell subset, CD4+ or CD8+ T cells, or bulk PBMC T cells (not recorded which). All receptors derive from a woman in her forties or fifties in good health.

The chain joins TRBV12-3 or TRBV12-4 to TRBJ1-2; TCRdb selects TRBD1, and the lack of DNA leaves this call unchecked. The CDR3 is made up of 13 amino acids. CDR3 sequence reads: CASSLGTVSGYTF.

The gene calls are TRBV2 and TRBJ2-1; with no DNA, the TCRdb D assignment of TRBD2 cannot be verified. Germline values: CDR1 SNHLY, CDR2 FYNNEI. The CDR3 runs to 15 residues. CDR3 sequence: CASRRTLSPTPEQFF. Using reference TRBV2 and TRBJ2-1 for the parts outside the CDR3, the full variable domain is EPEVTQTPSHQVTQMGQEVILRCVPISNHLYFYWYRQILGQKVEFLVSFYNNEISEKSEIFDDQFSVERPDGSNFTLKIRSTKLEDSAMYFCASRRTLSPTPEQFFGPGTRLTVL.

J is TRBJ1-2 and V is TRBV20-1; the D gene TCRdb calls, TRBD1, cannot be checked with no DNA. CDR1 is DFQATT, CDR2 SNEGSKA, per germline (reference sequence). The CDR3 is 12 amino acids. The CDR3 sequence: CSALQGVGGYTF.

The chain uses TRBV30 and TRBJ1-1. CDR1 and CDR2 (germline): GTSNPN, SVGIG (reference sequence). The CDR3 is 13 amino acids. The chain's CDR3 is CAWSPDLGTEAFF.

This chain connects TRBV20-1 to TRBJ1-3. Germline assignment: CDR1 DFQATT and CDR2 SNEGSKA (reference sequence). CDR3 length: 15 amino acids. CDR3 residues: CSARDYKAHGNTIYF.

This rearrangement joins TRBV9 to TRBJ2-7; TCRdb's D call of TRBD1 is untestable without DNA. Germline CDR1 is SGDLS and CDR2 is YYNGEE. The CDR3 runs 15 residues. The CDR3 loop reads CASSIDGTGQYEQYF.

The chain is built from TRBV11-2 and TRBJ2-5. The CDR3 is made up of 14 amino acids. Germline loops: CDR1 SGHAT, CDR2 FQNNGV. CDR3 protein: CASSFEASLETQYF.

The chain couples TRBV5-1 to TRBJ2-6; with no DNA, the TCRdb D assignment of TRBD1 cannot be verified. Germline values: CDR1 SGHRS, CDR2 YFSETQ. The CDR3 covers 16 residues. This chain's CDR3 is CASSLPSGVGANVLTF.

The V gene is TRBV15, the J gene TRBJ2-7. Germline V CDR1 and CDR2: LNHNV, YYDKDF (reference sequence). CDR3 length equals 14 residues. The CDR3 sequence is CATSRENGAYEQYF.

The V gene is TRBV12-3 or TRBV12-4, the J gene TRBJ1-1. The CDR3 sequence is 13 residues long. The CDR3 sequence: CASSSPQATEAFF.

This rearrangement joins TRBV28 to TRBJ2-3; the D call of TRBD1 rests on TCRdb alone, since no DNA is present to check it. There are 17 residues in the CDR3. The V gene's germline CDR1 is MDHEN and CDR2 SYDVKM. The CDR3 reads CASSLYGGQGGTDTQYF.

The rearrangement links TRBV7-3 to TRBJ2-1; lacking DNA, the TRBD2 call made by TCRdb goes unchecked. CDR1 and CDR2 from the germline V gene are SGHTA and FQGTGA. The CDR3 totals 16 residues. The CDR3 here is CASSEEGSYSYNEQFF.

V and J are TRBV5-1 and TRBJ2-2; TCRdb designates TRBD2, a call that cannot be tested without DNA. The CDR3 has 14 amino acids. Germline CDR1 reads SGHRS; CDR2 reads YFSETQ. CDR3: CATGLHANTGELFF. Variable domain in full (rest from reference TRBV5-1 and TRBJ2-2): KAGVTQTPRYLIKTRGQQVTLSCSPISGHRSVSWYQQTPGQGLQFLFEYFSETQRNKGNFPGRFSGRQFSNSRSEMNVSTLELGDSALYLCATGLHANTGELFFGEGSRLTVL.

The chain joins TRBV12-3 or TRBV12-4 to TRBJ2-7; TCRdb designates TRBD1, a call that cannot be tested without DNA. This CDR3 region has 12 residues. CDR3 amino acids: CASSFEGFEQYF.

V and J are TRBV30 and TRBJ2-1; TCRdb's D call of TRBD1 is untestable without DNA. CDR3 length equals 13 residues. From germline, CDR1 is GTSNPN and CDR2 SVGIG (reference sequence). CDR3: CAWSARIDNEQFF.

CDR3 region: CASTRRETQYF. The chain uses TRBV3-1 and TRBJ2-5. The CDR3 contains 11 residues. Germline V lookup: CDR1 LGHDT, CDR2 YNNKEL (reference sequence).

V gene TRBV25-1 combines with J gene TRBJ2-1; lacking DNA, the TRBD2 call made by TCRdb goes unchecked. Germline V CDR1 and CDR2: MGHDK, SYGVNS. The CDR3 loop spans 17 amino acids. Here the CDR3 reads CASSDRGLIAGYNEQFF.

Here the CDR3 reads CASSGLGPDQPQHF. J is TRBJ1-5 and V is TRBV25-1. Germline CDR1 reads MGHDK; CDR2 reads SYGVNS. CDR3 length: 14 amino acids.

This chain connects TRBV5-1 to TRBJ1-1; TCRdb's D call, TRBD1, is unchecked because there is no DNA. Per germline, CDR1 SGHRS and CDR2 YFSETQ. CDR3 length: 16 amino acids. The CDR3 loop reads CASSPTGGDASGEAFF. The full variable domain, with the rest looked up from reference TRBV5-1 and TRBJ1-1, is KAGVTQTPRYLIKTRGQQVTLSCSPISGHRSVSWYQQTPGQGLQFLFEYFSETQRNKGNFPGRFSGRQFSNSRSEMNVSTLELGDSALYLCASSPTGGDASGEAFFGQGTRLTVV.

This chain's CDR3 is CASSPTGLPGETQYF. The chain recombines TRBV7-6 with TRBJ2-5; TCRdb's D call of TRBD1 is untestable without DNA. The CDR3 is 15 amino acids. The germline V gene encodes CDR1 SGHVS and CDR2 FNYEAQ.

The chain employs TRBV20-1 and TRBJ2-1; TCRdb calls TRBD2, which cannot be checked without DNA. This CDR3 is built from 14 residues. Germline V CDR1 and CDR2: DFQATT, SNEGSKA (reference sequence). This chain's CDR3 is CSAPSSGRKYEQFF.

The chain recombines TRBV5-1 with TRBJ2-5; TCRdb designates TRBD1, a call that cannot be tested without DNA. CDR1 and CDR2 from the germline V gene are SGHRS and YFSETQ. CDR3 length equals 16 residues. CDR3: CASSLGDRGVEETQYF.

The rearrangement links TRBV4-1 to TRBJ1-2; the D call of TRBD1 rests on TCRdb alone, since no DNA is present to check it. The germline CDR1 and CDR2 sequences are MGHRA and YSYEKL. This CDR3 region has 16 residues. CDR3 sequence: CASSQDSGQGDYGYTF.

This rearrangement joins TRBV20-1 to TRBJ1-5; TCRdb's assignment of TRBD1 cannot be checked, as there is no DNA. The germline gives CDR1 DFQATT, CDR2 SNEGSKA (reference sequence). The CDR3 is 13 amino acids. The CDR3 loop reads CSARTNRDQPQHF.

The chain recombines TRBV11-3 with TRBJ1-2; the TRBD1 assignment by TCRdb is unverifiable without DNA. This CDR3 has 14 amino acids. Germline values: CDR1 SGHNT, CDR2 YENEEA. The CDR3: CASSLDRGIYGYTF.

The chain has TRBV9 and TRBJ2-1; the TCRdb call, TRBD2, lacks DNA for checking. This CDR3 comprises 18 residues. Germline CDR1 and CDR2: SGDLS and YYNGEE. The CDR3 loop is CASSVAPSGRRTYNEQFF.

The chain uses TRBV27 and TRBJ2-6; there is no DNA to check the TCRdb D call of TRBD1. In germline, CDR1 is MNHEY, CDR2 SMNVEV (reference sequence). This CDR3 is built from 17 residues. This CDR3 is CASGHTGTSAGANVLTF.

This chain uses TRBV5-1 with TRBJ2-1; TCRdb reports TRBD1, a call that lacks DNA to check it against. The CDR3 is made up of 15 amino acids. Germline V lookup: CDR1 SGHRS, CDR2 YFSETQ. The CDR3 loop is CASSYRTGGANEQFF.